This TCR beta chain was identified during a study of T-cell memory formation after mild COVID-19. Study results and limitations: Shrinking CD4+ clones resided mostly in CM and EM, and CD8+ ones in EMRA. Clones contracting day 15 to 85 were balanced CD4/CD8; later expanders leaned CD4+.

Trimming removed 6 bases from V and 2 bases from J; junction bases left unmatched: 6. The CDR3 length is 15 residues. Germline V gives CDR1 SNHLY, CDR2 FYNNEI. Notes on this clonotype: Antigen unknown.

TCRdb ran MiXCR on the 5' RACE reads and lists one entry per CDR3 protein. The sample has about 430,000 distinct CDR3 sequences, more than 15% seen once. The receptor's source is a young man who had mild COVID-19 (a few samples of this study predate the infection). Cell type and time point are not known. Sequencing was performed on PBMCs or a T cell subset sorted from them (not recorded which). The gene calls are TRBV2 and TRBJ1-5; TRBD1 matches at 8 bases. The CDR3 region is CASRELDRGNQPQHF. CDR3 in DNA: TGTGCCAGCAGAGAGTTGGACAGGGGCAATCAGCCCCAGCATTTT.